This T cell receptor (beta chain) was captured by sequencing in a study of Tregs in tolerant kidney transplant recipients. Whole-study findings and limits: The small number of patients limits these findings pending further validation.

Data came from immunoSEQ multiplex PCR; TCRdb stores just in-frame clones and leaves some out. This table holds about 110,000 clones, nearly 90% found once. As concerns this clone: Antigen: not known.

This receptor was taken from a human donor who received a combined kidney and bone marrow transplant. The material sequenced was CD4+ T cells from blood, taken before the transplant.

The CDR3 coding sequence is TGTGCCAGCAGCTCGGGACAGTGGGAGACCCAGTACTTC. This codes for CASSSGQWETQYF. This chain joins TRBV5-6 and TRBJ2-5, with 7 positions matching TRBD1. Losses at the gene ends were 3 bases for V and 5 bases for J; bases not matched to a gene: 4. Germline V gene data show CDR1 as SGHDT and CDR2 as YYEEEE. CDR3 length: 13 residues.